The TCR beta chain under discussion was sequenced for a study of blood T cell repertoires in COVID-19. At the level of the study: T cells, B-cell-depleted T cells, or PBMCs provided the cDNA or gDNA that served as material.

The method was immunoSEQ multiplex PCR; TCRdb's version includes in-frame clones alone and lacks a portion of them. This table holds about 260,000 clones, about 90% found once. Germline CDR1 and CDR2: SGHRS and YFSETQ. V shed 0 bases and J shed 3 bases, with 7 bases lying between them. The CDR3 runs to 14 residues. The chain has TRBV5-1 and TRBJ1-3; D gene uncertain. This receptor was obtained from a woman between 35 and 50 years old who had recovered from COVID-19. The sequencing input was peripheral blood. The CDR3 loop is CASSLDGGGNTIYF. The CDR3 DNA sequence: TGCGCCAGCAGCTTGGATGGAGGTGGAAACACCATATATTTT.